Included here is one T cell receptor (beta chain) sequence, with context. Its antigen is undetermined. The entry originates in a study of graft-versus-host responses after intestinal transplantation. On the study more broadly: All of the recipients had induction that used anti-thymocyte globulin, then tacrolimus and steroids for around three years. Study outcomes and limitations: Patients who carried graft-donor T cell macrochimerism also had high graft-versus-host to host-versus-graft clonal ratios in their allografts.

Sequencing used immunoSEQ multiplex PCR; TCRdb keeps in-frame clones, though not all of them. Here the sample spans 95,000 to 150,000 clones, approximately 95% being singletons. Per the germline V gene, CDR1 is SNHLY and CDR2 is FYNNEI. This CDR3 has 17 residues. The V segment lost 8 bases and the J segment 2 bases; nucleotides outside the gene matches: 17. Material: unstimulated CD8+ T cells sorted from spleen or lymph node cells, obtained before intestinal transplant. This chain uses TRBV2 with TRBJ1-2; 7 nucleotides agree with TRBD1. The clonotype was recovered from a human donor who received an intestinal transplant. DNA for the CDR3: TGTGCCAGCTATGGGACAGACGATAGCCTCCGAAACTATGGCTACACCTTC. The encoded protein is CASYGTDDSLRNYGYTF.